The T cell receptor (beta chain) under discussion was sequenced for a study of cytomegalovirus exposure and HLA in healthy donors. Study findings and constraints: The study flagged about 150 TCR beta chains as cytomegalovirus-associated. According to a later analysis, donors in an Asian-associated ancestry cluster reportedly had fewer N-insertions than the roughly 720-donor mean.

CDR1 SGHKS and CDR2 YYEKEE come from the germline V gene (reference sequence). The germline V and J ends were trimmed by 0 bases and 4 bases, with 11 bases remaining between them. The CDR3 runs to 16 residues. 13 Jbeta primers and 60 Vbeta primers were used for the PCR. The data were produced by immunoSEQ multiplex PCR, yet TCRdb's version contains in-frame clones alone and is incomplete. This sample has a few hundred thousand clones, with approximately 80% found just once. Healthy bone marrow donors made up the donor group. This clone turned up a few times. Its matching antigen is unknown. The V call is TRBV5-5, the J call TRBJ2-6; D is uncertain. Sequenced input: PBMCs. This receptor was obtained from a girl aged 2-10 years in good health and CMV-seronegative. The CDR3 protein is CASSLALSSGANVLTF. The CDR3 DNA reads TGTGCCAGCAGCTTGGCTCTGTCGTCGGGGGCCAACGTCCTGACTTTC.